This section outlines one T cell receptor (beta chain) sequence together with its context. One end of the junction varies from germline; a read error may be responsible. Synthesis of TCR beta cDNA was carried out from 500 ng total RNA with a constant-region primer. For TCR beta, libraries were produced by three nested multiplex PCR rounds using slightly modified ARM-PCR. The study ran its first two PCR rounds for roughly 10 cycles each, using TRBV1-TRBV30 forward primers and a C-beta reverse primer. TCRdb re-called the multiplex PCR reads through MiXCR, storing one row per CDR3 protein. The sample has 330,000 or so distinct CDR3 sequences; almost 65% are singletons. The data belong to a study of tumor-infiltrating lymphocytes in primary liver carcinoma. Germline DNA was extracted alongside blood RNA, which was obtained from unsorted whole blood. Germline V lookup: CDR1 LGHNA, CDR2 YNFKEQ. CDR3 length equals 15 residues.

Material: peripheral blood. This TCR derives from a man between 40 and 49 years old with primary liver carcinoma and hepatitis B virus infection. The chain recombines TRBV4-2 with TRBJ2-7, with TRBD1 matching 11 bases. The CDR3 region is CTSSLRTGGHYEQYF. The CDR3 DNA reads TGTACCAGCAGCCTAAGGACAGGGGGCCACTACGAGCAGTACTTC.